A selection of T cell receptor beta chains follows, all from one sample in a study of blood T cell repertoires in COVID-19. Data came from immunoSEQ multiplex PCR; TCRdb stores just in-frame clones and leaves some out. This sample has roughly 250,000 clones, with 88% found just once. The sample comprised peripheral blood. The receptors here all came from a woman in her 30s with acute or convalescent COVID-19. The CDR3 runs from the conserved cysteine through the conserved F or W. A D gene is named only where the DNA matches it firmly. Clone size is not always given. Where it is, it says once, few, many or a class for expanded clones.

J | size | V | D | DNA | CDR3
TRBJ2-1 | - | TRBV11-3 | TRBD2 | TGTGCCAGCAGCTTACGGGCGGGAGGCGTATATGAGCAGTTCTTC | CASSLRAGGVYEQFF
TRBJ2-1 | - | TRBV7-2 | - | TGTGCCAGCAGCCCTTCTAGCCGCTCCTACAATGAGCAGTTCTTC | CASSPSSRSYNEQFF
TRBJ2-5 | - | TRBV30 | - | TGTGCCTGGTCGGGTAGGAGGGGAGAGACCCAGTACTTC | CAWSGRRGETQYF
TRBJ1-2 | - | TRBV5-4 | TRBD1 | TGTGCCACCATCGGTCCCCCAGGGGGCGCTGACTATGGCTACACCTTC | CATIGPPGGADYGYTF
TRBJ2-7 | - | TRBV4-2 | - | TGTGCCAGCAGCCAAGTCTCGAGTCCCGAGCAGTACTTC | CASSQVSSPEQYF
TRBJ2-5 | - | TRBV6-1 | - | TGTGCCAGCAGTGAATTGGGGTGGGAGAGAGGGGAGACCCAGTACTTC | CASSELGWERGETQYF
TRBJ2-3 | - | TRBV24-1 | TRBD2 | TGTGCCACCAAGTCGGACAGGGAGCCACTAGCGGGAGAGATGATAGATACGCAGTATTTT | CATKSDREPLAGEMIDTQYF
TRBJ2-7 | - | TRBV6-6 | TRBD1 | TGTGCCAGCAGTTACTCGATTGACAGGGGTCACGAGCAGTACTTC | CASSYSIDRGHEQYF
TRBJ2-3 | - | TRBV24-1 | - | TGTGCCAGGAAGTGTGGAGGGGCAGCAGATACGCAGTATTTT | CARKCGGAADTQYF
TRBJ2-7 | - | TRBV24-1 | TRBD2 | TGTGCCACCAGTGATCCACGAGCGGGAAGTGCCTACGAGCAGTACTTC | CATSDPRAGSAYEQYF
TRBJ2-3 | few | TRBV4-1 | TRBD2 | TGCGCCAGCAGCCACGCTAGCGGGAGCACAGATACGCAGTATTTT | CASSHASGSTDTQYF
TRBJ2-4 | - | TRBV9 | TRBD2 | TGTGCCAGCAGTGGAGCGGGGGACATTCAGTACTTC | CASSGAGDIQYF
TRBJ2-7 | - | TRBV11-3 | - | TGTGCCAGCAGCTTAGGCAAGACAGATCCCCGGGACGAGCAGTACTTC | CASSLGKTDPRDEQYF
TRBJ1-6 | - | TRBV15 | - | TGTGCCACCAGCAGAGATAGGAGGAATTCACCCCTCCACTTT | CATSRDRRNSPLHF
TRBJ2-1 | - | TRBV21-1 | - | TGTGCCAGCAGCGACCAGGGACAGAACAATGAGCAGTTCTTC | CASSDQGQNNEQFF
TRBJ2-7 | - | TRBV5-3 | TRBD2 | TGTGCCAGAAGCCCTAGTTGGGGTCAGCGGGAAGTGAGGGAGCAGTACTTC | CARSPSWGQREVREQYF
TRBJ2-7 | - | TRBV9 | TRBD1 | TGTGCCAGCAGCGTAGGCCCACAGGGGGACTACGAGCAGTACTTC | CASSVGPQGDYEQYF
TRBJ2-7 | once | TRBV7-8 | - | TGTGCCAGCAGCCCGGAGACCACCTACGAGCAGTACTTC | CASSPETTYEQYF
TRBJ2-1 | - | TRBV28 | TRBD2 | TGTGCCAGCAGTTCTCACGGAGCGGGAGTGGAGAATGAGCAGTTCTTC | CASSSHGAGVENEQFF
TRBJ2-1 | - | TRBV6-5 | TRBD2 | TGTGCCAGCAGTAGCCTAGCGGGGGCCTACAATGAGCAGTTCTTC | CASSSLAGAYNEQFF
TRBJ1-1 | - | TRBV29-1 | - | TGCAGCGTTCGGGGGGGGACTGAAGCTTTCTTT | CSVRGGTEAFF
TRBJ2-2 | - | TRBV9 | TRBD2 | TGTGCCAGCAACCCTACTTCGGGACTAGCTTCTGGGGAGCTGTTTTTT | CASNPTSGLASGELFF
TRBJ2-3 | - | TRBV30 | TRBD2 | TGTGCCTGGAGCTCAGGAGCGGGAGGAGATACGCAGTATTTT | CAWSSGAGGDTQYF
TRBJ2-2 | - | TRBV5-1 | - | TGCGCCAGCAGCCCCCTAGGGGGGGGCAACGGGGAGCTGTTTTTT | CASSPLGGGNGELFF
TRBJ2-3 | - | TRBV6-1 | TRBD2 | TGTGCCAGCAGTGAAGGTCCGGGAGGGCCCACAGATACGCAGTATTTT | CASSEGPGGPTDTQYF
TRBJ2-3 | - | TRBV6-2/TRBV6-3 | TRBD2 | TGTGCCAGCAGCCGGGGACTAGCGGGACCAAAGGGGCCAGATACGCAGTATTTT | CASSRGLAGPKGPDTQYF
TRBJ2-1 | - | TRBV2 | TRBD1 | TGTGCCAGCAGTGTGGGACAGGGGGCAGGATATGAGCAGTTCTTC | CASSVGQGAGYEQFF
TRBJ2-7 | few | TRBV19 | - | TGTGCCAGTAGTATATCCTCCCGGTCGGACGAGCAGTACTTC | CASSISSRSDEQYF
TRBJ1-5 | - | TRBV7-9 | TRBD1 | TGTGCCAGCAGCTATTCGACAGGGGGTTGGAGACAGCCCCAGCATTTT | CASSYSTGGWRQPQHF
TRBJ2-2 | once | TRBV9 | - | TGTGCCAGCAGCGCCGCTAACCCCCGTTCGCCCGGGGAGCTGTTTTTT | CASSAANPRSPGELFF
TRBJ2-7 | - | TRBV6-1 | TRBD1 | TGTGCCAGCAGTGAATTAGGCAGGGGGTTCAACGAGCAGTACTTC | CASSELGRGFNEQYF
TRBJ1-4 | - | TRBV30 | TRBD1 | TGTGCCTGGCACAGGGACAGCGGTGAAAAACTGTTTTTT | CAWHRDSGEKLFF
TRBJ2-2 | - | TRBV15 | TRBD2 | TGTGCCACACTGCCAATCGGACTAGCGGGGGAGCTGTTTTTT | CATLPIGLAGELFF
TRBJ2-1 | - | TRBV5-1 | - | TGCGCCAGCAGCTTGGTGGGGGCCTCCTACAATGAGCAGTTCTTC | CASSLVGASYNEQFF
TRBJ2-2 | - | TRBV4-2 | - | TGTGCCAGCAGCCCTTCGGGAGCTCCCGGGGAGCTGTTTTTT | CASSPSGAPGELFF
TRBJ1-3 | - | TRBV7-2 | - | TGTGCCAGCAGCTCCCGACGGGGGAGTAACACCATATATTTT | CASSSRRGSNTIYF
TRBJ2-2 | - | TRBV11-2 | - | TGTGCCAGCAGCTTAGTTCTGGGGGCTACCGGGGAGCTGTTTTTT | CASSLVLGATGELFF
TRBJ1-5 | - | TRBV6-5 | - | TGTGCCAGCAGTTACTCGGGGGGGGATCAGCCCCAGCATTTT | CASSYSGGDQPQHF
TRBJ2-4 | - | TRBV27 | - | TGTGCCAGCAGTTTATCGGCCGGGAGAGGGTTTCAAGCCAAAAACATTCAGTACTTC | CASSLSAGRGFQAKNIQYF
TRBJ2-2 | - | TRBV5-1 | TRBD1 | TGCGCCAGCAGCTTAAACAGGGGTAAAGGGGAGCTGTTTTTT | CASSLNRGKGELFF
TRBJ2-5 | - | TRBV9 | TRBD1 | TGTGCCAGCAGCGTAGGAGGGGGCGAGACCCAGTACTTC | CASSVGGGETQYF
TRBJ2-5 | - | TRBV10-3 | - | TGTGCCATCAGTGAGTCGAATGGGAGGATGGGGTCAGAGACCCAGTACTTC | CAISESNGRMGSETQYF
TRBJ1-1 | once | TRBV21-1 | - | TGTGCCAGCAGCAACCTGACAGTAACTGAAGCTTTCTTT | CASSNLTVTEAFF
TRBJ2-1 | - | TRBV6-6 | - | TGTGCCAGCAGTCCTTCCGGGGTGGGCGGGGAGCAGTTCTTC | CASSPSGVGGEQFF
TRBJ2-5 | - | TRBV6-2/TRBV6-3 | TRBD2 | TGTGCCAGCAGTTCTACGATTAGCGGGAACCAAGAGACCCAGTACTTC | CASSSTISGNQETQYF
TRBJ1-1 | once | TRBV24-1 | - | TGTGCCACCAGTGACGGCGACATATCTGAAGCTTTCTTT | CATSDGDISEAFF
TRBJ2-1 | - | TRBV7-2 | TRBD2 | TGTGCCAGCAGCTTAGGGCCCAGCGGGAGGATCAATGAGCAGTTCTTC | CASSLGPSGRINEQFF